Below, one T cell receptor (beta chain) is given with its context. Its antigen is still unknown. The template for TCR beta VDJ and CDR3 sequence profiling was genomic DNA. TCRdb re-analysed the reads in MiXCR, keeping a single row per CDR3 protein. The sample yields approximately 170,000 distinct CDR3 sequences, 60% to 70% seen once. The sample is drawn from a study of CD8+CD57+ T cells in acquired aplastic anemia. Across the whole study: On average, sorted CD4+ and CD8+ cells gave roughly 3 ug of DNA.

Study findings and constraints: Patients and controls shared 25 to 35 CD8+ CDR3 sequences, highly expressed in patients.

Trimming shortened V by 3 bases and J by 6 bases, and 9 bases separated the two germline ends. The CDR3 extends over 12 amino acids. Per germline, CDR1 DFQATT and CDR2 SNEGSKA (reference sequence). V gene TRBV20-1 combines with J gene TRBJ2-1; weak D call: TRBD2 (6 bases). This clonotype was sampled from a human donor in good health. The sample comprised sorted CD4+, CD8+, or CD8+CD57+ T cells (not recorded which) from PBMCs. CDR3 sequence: CSASGSINEQFF. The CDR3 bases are TGCAGTGCTAGCGGGAGTATCAATGAGCAGTTCTTC.